These T cell receptor beta chains were read from a single sample in a study of blood T cells in healthy people across ages. TCRdb re-called the 5' RACE reads with MiXCR, one entry per CDR3 protein. Among approximately 690,000 distinct CDR3 sequences, approximately 40% were seen once, and the ten largest hold 30%. The sample comprised blood. The receptors stem from a man at least 80 years old in good health. Each CDR3 is given with its conserved first and last residue. The D gene is left open where the match is weak. The size field is filled for only some rows; it gives once, few, many or a size class.

V: TRBV18
J: TRBJ1-1
D: TRBD1
size: -
DNA: TGTGCCAGCTCACCACCGACAGGGGGCTTGAACACTGAAGCTTTCTTT
CDR3: CASSPPTGGLNTEAFF

V: TRBV12-3/TRBV12-4
J: TRBJ2-5
D: TRBD1
size: -
DNA: TGTGCCAGCACCATAGTGCCCAGGGGGGAGACCCAGTACTTC
CDR3: CASTIVPRGETQYF

V: TRBV5-1
J: TRBJ1-1
D: -
size: -
DNA: TGCGCCAGCAGCGTGTTGGGACAGAACACTGAAGCTTTCTTT
CDR3: CASSVLGQNTEAFF

V: TRBV4-3
J: TRBJ2-7
D: TRBD1
size: few
DNA: TGCGCCAGCAGCCAAAACAGGGGGTCGGGATCGTACGAGCAGTACTTC
CDR3: CASSQNRGSGSYEQYF

V: TRBV27
J: TRBJ1-2
D: TRBD1
size: -
DNA: TGTGCCAGCAGTCCAGGGGGGCAGGGCAGGGGCTACACCTTC
CDR3: CASSPGGQGRGYTF

V: TRBV7-8
J: TRBJ2-1
D: -
size: few
DNA: TGTGCCAGCAGCTTAAGGTCTAGCTCCTACAATGAGCAGTTCTTC
CDR3: CASSLRSSSYNEQFF

V: TRBV6-1
J: TRBJ2-7
D: -
size: -
DNA: TGTGCCAGCAGCGGCAGTACCTCCTACGAGCAGTACTTC
CDR3: CASSGSTSYEQYF

V: TRBV7-6
J: TRBJ2-2
D: TRBD2
size: -
DNA: TGTGCCAGCAGCCCCAGGACTAGCGGGAGTACCGGGGAGCTGTTTTTT
CDR3: CASSPRTSGSTGELFF

V: TRBV29-1
J: TRBJ2-1
D: -
size: -
DNA: TGCAGCGTTGATCTGGCAGGGTTCTTAAATGAGCAGTTCTTC
CDR3: CSVDLAGFLNEQFF

V: TRBV4-3
J: TRBJ2-3
D: -
size: many
DNA: TGCGCCAGCAGCGAAATGCGTAGCGGCGGCACAGATACGCAGTATTTT
CDR3: CASSEMRSGGTDTQYF

V: TRBV6-2/TRBV6-3
J: TRBJ2-1
D: -
size: -
DNA: TGTGCCAGCAGCCCCTGGACGGGGAACAATGAGCAGTTCTTC
CDR3: CASSPWTGNNEQFF

V: TRBV6-2/TRBV6-3
J: TRBJ2-1
D: TRBD1
size: -
DNA: TGTGCCAGCAGATCCCCCCTCCGGGACAGGGGACCCAATGAGCAGTTCTTC
CDR3: CASRSPLRDRGPNEQFF

V: TRBV20-1
J: TRBJ2-7
D: TRBD1
size: -
DNA: TGCAGTGCTAGAACGACAGGGGTGGGGAACGAGCAGTACTTC
CDR3: CSARTTGVGNEQYF

V: TRBV14
J: TRBJ1-1
D: TRBD1
size: -
DNA: TGTGCCAGCAGCCAAGACGGGACAGGGCTGGGCGACACTGAAGCTTTCTTT
CDR3: CASSQDGTGLGDTEAFF

V: TRBV4-2
J: TRBJ2-5
D: TRBD1
size: many
DNA: TGTGCCAGCAGCGTAACCGGGACAGCCCAAGAGACCCAGTACTTC
CDR3: CASSVTGTAQETQYF

V: TRBV12-3/TRBV12-4
J: TRBJ2-1
D: -
size: -
DNA: TGTGCCAGCAGTTCGCAGGAATCCTACAATGAGCAGTTCTTC
CDR3: CASSSQESYNEQFF

V: TRBV28
J: TRBJ2-5
D: TRBD2
size: few
DNA: TGTGCCACCTCGGGAGCTAGCGGGAGACTGAAGACCCAGTACTTC
CDR3: CATSGASGRLKTQYF

V: TRBV4-2
J: TRBJ2-5
D: TRBD1
size: many
DNA: TGTGCCAGCAGCCAAGTAGGGGGCGTCCAAGAGACCCAGTACTTC
CDR3: CASSQVGGVQETQYF

V: TRBV6-2/TRBV6-3
J: TRBJ2-7
D: -
size: few
DNA: TGTGCCAGCAGTAGAGACTGGTCCTACGAGCAGTACTTC
CDR3: CASSRDWSYEQYF

V: TRBV27
J: TRBJ2-5
D: -
size: -
DNA: TGTGCCAGCAGTTTAAGGCCTAGGGTAGAGTGGTGGGAGACCCAGTACTTC
CDR3: CASSLRPRVEWWETQYF

V: TRBV7-2
J: TRBJ2-7
D: -
size: few
DNA: TGTGCCAGCACCAATAATCGGAGGTCCTACGAGCAGTACTTC
CDR3: CASTNNRRSYEQYF

V: TRBV4-2
J: TRBJ1-5
D: -
size: -
DNA: TGTGCCAGCAGCCAAGAAACGGTTAGCAATCAGCCCCAGCATTTT
CDR3: CASSQETVSNQPQHF

V: TRBV20-1
J: TRBJ2-3
D: -
size: -
DNA: TGCAGTGCCAGAGACGAGGGAACTAGCACAGATACGCAGTATTTT
CDR3: CSARDEGTSTDTQYF

V: TRBV7-2
J: TRBJ1-5
D: -
size: -
DNA: TGTGCCAGCAGCTTAGATGGAGGGTTTGGTCAGCCCCAGCATTTT
CDR3: CASSLDGGFGQPQHF

V: TRBV12-5
J: TRBJ2-7
D: -
size: few
DNA: TGTGCTAGTGGTTTGGCGGTCGGGACAAGCTACGAGCAGTACTTC
CDR3: CASGLAVGTSYEQYF

V: TRBV4-2
J: TRBJ2-1
D: -
size: -
DNA: TGTGCCAGCGAGCGCTGGCAGTTCTTC
CDR3: CASERWQFF

V: TRBV5-8
J: TRBJ2-7
D: TRBD1
size: -
DNA: TGTGCCAGCACGTACAAAATCCGGGACAGCTACGAGCAGTACTTC
CDR3: CASTYKIRDSYEQYF

V: TRBV5-1
J: TRBJ2-3
D: TRBD2
size: -
DNA: TGCGCCAGCAGCTTGCTTCAGACTAGCGCCCTCACAGATACGCAGTATTTT
CDR3: CASSLLQTSALTDTQYF

V: TRBV28
J: TRBJ2-7
D: -
size: few
DNA: TGTGCCAGCAGTTCCGGGACGGTTAGCTCCTACGAGCAGTACTTC
CDR3: CASSSGTVSSYEQYF

V: TRBV3-1
J: TRBJ2-5
D: -
size: -
DNA: TGTGCCAGCAGCCAAGATTCGAGGTTTCAAGAGACCCAGTACTTC
CDR3: CASSQDSRFQETQYF

V: TRBV21-1
J: TRBJ2-7
D: -
size: -
DNA: TGTGCCAGCAGCAACAGGACGGATTCCGCCTATCGGGAGCAGTACTTC
CDR3: CASSNRTDSAYREQYF

V: TRBV30
J: TRBJ2-7
D: TRBD2
size: -
DNA: TGTGCCTGGAGTGTACCCGCTAGCGGGAGTGTCTCCTACGAGCAGTACTTC
CDR3: CAWSVPASGSVSYEQYF

V: TRBV21-1
J: TRBJ2-1
D: -
size: -
DNA: TGTGCCAGCAGCACGGGACTAGCGGGATTCCCTGGCAATGAGCAGTTCTTC
CDR3: CASSTGLAGFPGNEQFF

V: TRBV5-1
J: TRBJ2-3
D: -
size: few
DNA: TGCGCCAGCAGCTTCAGGGCTAGCACAGATACGCAGTATTTT
CDR3: CASSFRASTDTQYF

V: TRBV27
J: TRBJ2-7
D: TRBD1
size: -
DNA: TGTGCCAGCAGTCTCTCACCGGGACAGGGCACCTACGAGCAGTACTTC
CDR3: CASSLSPGQGTYEQYF

V: TRBV4-1
J: TRBJ1-2
D: -
size: -
DNA: TGCGCCAGCAGCCAAGATGGAGGCAGAGGGTCCTATGGCTACACCTTC
CDR3: CASSQDGGRGSYGYTF

V: TRBV7-2
J: TRBJ2-1
D: -
size: few
DNA: TGTGCCAGCAGCTTGAGGAGCGTCAGCTCCTACAATGAGCAGTTCTTC
CDR3: CASSLRSVSSYNEQFF

V: TRBV11-2
J: TRBJ2-1
D: -
size: -
DNA: TGTGCCAGCAGCTTAGTGGTGAAGGGGGTAGACAATGAGCAGTTCTTC
CDR3: CASSLVVKGVDNEQFF

V: TRBV6-5
J: TRBJ1-6
D: TRBD1
size: -
DNA: TGTGCCAGCAGTTACAAGGGGGCCCCACTCCACTTT
CDR3: CASSYKGAPLHF

V: TRBV2
J: TRBJ2-1
D: -
size: few
DNA: TGTGCCAGCAGTGAACGGGGGGCCAATGAGCAGTTCTTC
CDR3: CASSERGANEQFF

V: TRBV7-2
J: TRBJ2-7
D: TRBD1
size: -
DNA: TGTGCCAGCAGCTCCCGACAGGGGATGAACGAGCAGTACTTC
CDR3: CASSSRQGMNEQYF

V: TRBV6-2/TRBV6-3
J: TRBJ1-1
D: -
size: -
DNA: TGTGCCAGCACGGGGGGCCACGACCCTGAAGCTTTCTTT
CDR3: CASTGGHDPEAFF

V: TRBV29-1
J: TRBJ1-1
D: -
size: -
DNA: TGCAGCGTTGGCCACCAGGGCACTGAAGCTTTCTTT
CDR3: CSVGHQGTEAFF

V: TRBV5-5
J: TRBJ2-1
D: -
size: few
DNA: TGTGCCAGCAGCTTGCTGTCGGCCAACCACAATGAGCAGTTCTTC
CDR3: CASSLLSANHNEQFF

V: TRBV7-8
J: TRBJ1-2
D: -
size: -
DNA: TGTGCCAGCAGCGTACAGGGAGCTAACTATGGCTACACCTTC
CDR3: CASSVQGANYGYTF

V: TRBV28
J: TRBJ1-5
D: -
size: -
DNA: TGTGCCTCCGGCCTCGCTCTTTGGGGCAATCAGCCCCAGCATTTT
CDR3: CASGLALWGNQPQHF

V: TRBV20-1
J: TRBJ2-3
D: TRBD2
size: -
DNA: TGCAGTGCTAGGGGGTTGGGTGGCGGGAGGGCCACAGATACGCAGTATTTT
CDR3: CSARGLGGGRATDTQYF

V: TRBV7-9
J: TRBJ2-3
D: TRBD2
size: -
DNA: TGTGCCAGCAGCTTGGGACTAGCGGGGACACCAGGGGATACGCAGTATTTT
CDR3: CASSLGLAGTPGDTQYF

V: TRBV7-9
J: TRBJ1-2
D: TRBD1
size: few
DNA: TGTGCCAGCAGCGGGCCTACAGGGGACTATGGCTACACCTTC
CDR3: CASSGPTGDYGYTF

V: TRBV5-1
J: TRBJ1-1
D: TRBD1
size: few
DNA: TGCGCCAGCAGCTGGGGACAGGCCAACACTGAAGCTTTCTTT
CDR3: CASSWGQANTEAFF

V: TRBV5-6
J: TRBJ1-1
D: -
size: few
DNA: TGTGCCAGCAGCTGGGGGAGTGAAGCTTTCTTT
CDR3: CASSWGSEAFF

V: TRBV7-2
J: TRBJ2-5
D: TRBD2
size: few
DNA: TGTGCCAGCAGCGTGACTAGCGGGGGAGGGGAGACCCAGTACTTC
CDR3: CASSVTSGGGETQYF

V: TRBV6-5
J: TRBJ2-5
D: -
size: many
DNA: TGTGCCAGCAGCCCCGACCGGGAGACCCAGTACTTC
CDR3: CASSPDRETQYF

V: TRBV6-1
J: TRBJ1-6
D: -
size: once
DNA: TGTGCCAGCAGTGAAGCGGCCAGCAATAATTCACCCCTCCACTTT
CDR3: CASSEAASNNSPLHF

V: TRBV27
J: TRBJ1-4
D: TRBD1
size: -
DNA: TGTGCCAGCACCCAGACAGGGGCTGATGAAAAACTGTTTTTT
CDR3: CASTQTGADEKLFF